This entry lists 17 T cell receptor beta chains sequenced from one sample in a study of shared clonotypes between healthy human individuals. Generated by immunoSEQ multiplex PCR, the TCRdb table keeps only in-frame clones and is missing some. The profile shows about 2.3 million clones, approximately 95% of them singletons. Material: naive CD4+ T cells from PBMCs. Subset here: CD45RA+ positively selected. All receptors derive from a young man in good health. Some clones in this sample may be carry-over from other donors' samples.

CDR3 amino acids: CASSQDGYNQPQHF. The CDR3 DNA reads TGCGCCAGCAGCCAAGATGGATACAATCAGCCCCAGCATTTT. The chain joins TRBV4-1 to TRBJ1-5; D unclear. V lost 0 bases and J lost 3, with 6 bases in between. Germline values: CDR1 MGHRA, CDR2 YSYEKL. The length of the CDR3 is 14 residues.

This chain uses TRBV6-6 with TRBJ1-2, with D unresolved. The length of the CDR3 is 14 residues. Deletions cut 2 bases from V and 0 bases from J, with 7 bases between. In germline, CDR1 is MNHNY, CDR2 SVGAGI (reference sequence). The CDR3: CASSYDQSNYGYTF. The CDR3, as DNA: TGTGCCAGCAGTTACGATCAGTCTAACTATGGCTACACCTTC.

This clone was detected only once. V and J are TRBV15 and TRBJ1-3; D might be TRBD1 (5 bases). The V gene's germline CDR1 is LNHNV and CDR2 YYDKDF (reference sequence). The CDR3 is 17 amino acids. The V and J ends lost 5 bases and 0 bases respectively, with 17 bases between them. The CDR3 region is CATSRAGGPFSGNTIYF. Written as DNA, the CDR3 is TGTGCCACCAGCCGGGCCGGGGGTCCTTTCTCTGGAAACACCATATATTTT.

This clone appeared a single time. In DNA form, the CDR3 reads TGTGCCAGCAGTCCCCAACTAGGGGCCTCCTACGAGCAGTACTTC. Its translation: CASSPQLGASYEQYF. The V call is TRBV6-5, the J call TRBJ2-7; D tentatively fits TRBD1 or TRBD2 (5 bases each). The V end lost 5 bases, the J end lost 0 bases, and 14 bases lay between the germline ends. The CDR3 spans 15 residues. CDR1 is MNHEY and CDR2 is SVGAGI in the germline V gene.

V usage is TRBV7-8 and J usage is TRBJ2-7, with TRBD2 identical over 11 bases. After removal of 5 bases from V and 13 bases from J, the junction contained 22 bases not matched to a gene. CDR3 length: 17 amino acids. CDR1 SGHVS and CDR2 FQNEAQ come from the germline V gene. This CDR3 is CASSQELAGEAGASVYF. The CDR3 DNA is TGTGCCAGCAGCCAAGAACTAGCGGGAGAAGCAGGGGCTAGCGTCTACTTC. Full variable domain (remainder filled in from reference TRBV7-8 and TRBJ2-7): GAGVSQSPRYKVAKRGQDVALRCDPISGHVSLFWYQQALGQGPEFLTYFQNEAQLDKSGLPSDRFFAERPEGSVSTLKIQRTQQEDSAVYLCASSQELAGEAGASVYFGPGTRLTVT.

The V and J genes are TRBV7-2 and TRBJ1-2; no firm D call. Deletions cut 1 base from V and 4 bases from J, with 16 bases between. This CDR3 has 16 amino acids. The germline CDR1 and CDR2 sequences are SGHTA and FQGNSA. The CDR3 nucleotides are TGTGCCAGCAGCTTAGGGGCGGCAGGCGGTATCTATGGCTACACCTTC. Translating gives CASSLGAAGGIYGYTF.

This chain joins TRBV28 and TRBJ1-2, with D perhaps TRBD1 (5 bases). CDR1 is MDHEN, CDR2 SYDVKM, per germline. The CDR3 contains 14 residues. With 5 bases removed from V and 3 bases from J, the gap between germline ends came to 13 bases. CDR3 residues: CASSAQTVHYGYTF. In nucleotides, the CDR3 is TGTGCCAGCAGTGCTCAGACAGTTCACTATGGCTACACCTTC.

The chain combines TRBV29-1 with TRBJ2-3, with D possibly being TRBD1 or TRBD2 (5 bases each). V was pared by 2 bases and J by 2 bases, with 8 bases between. CDR3 length: 13 residues. Germline V gene sequence: CDR1 SQVTM, CDR2 ANQGSEA. CDR3 DNA: TGCAGCGTTGAACTGGGGACCACAGATACGCAGTATTTT. Translation gives CSVELGTTDTQYF.

The chain uses TRBV2 and TRBJ2-7; tentative D call: TRBD2 (5 bases). The CDR3 spans 13 residues. The germline V gene encodes CDR1 SNHLY and CDR2 FYNNEI. The germline V and J ends were trimmed by 4 bases and 6 bases, with 13 bases remaining between them. The CDR3 sequence: CASSVHPEGEQYF. The CDR3 DNA is TGTGCCAGCAGTGTCCACCCTGAGGGCGAGCAGTACTTC.

The chain has TRBV28 and TRBJ2-3; 8 bases match TRBD1. V was clipped by 7 bases and J by 9 bases; unmatched bases: 21. Per germline, CDR1 MDHEN and CDR2 SYDVKM. The CDR3 is 17 amino acids. The CDR3 reads CASISGGSHLQIGTQYF. For the CDR3, the DNA is TGTGCCAGCATATCAGGGGGCTCACACCTACAGATAGGCACGCAGTATTTT.

With respect to this clone: The sample contains more than one DNA sequence encoding this CDR3. The chain uses TRBV7-2 and TRBJ2-7, with TRBD2 as a possible D gene (5 bases). V lost 0 bases to trimming and J lost 0 bases, with 6 bases between them. The CDR3 is made up of 14 amino acids. Germline V gene lookup returns CDR1 SGHTA and CDR2 FQGNSA. The CDR3 protein is CASSLAGSSYEQYF. The CDR3 DNA sequence: TGTGCCAGCAGCTTAGCAGGGAGCTCCTACGAGCAGTACTTC.

The chain links TRBV5-4 to TRBJ1-3; maybe TRBD1 (6 bases). Trimming stripped 1 base from V and 1 base from J, with 9 bases between. The CDR3 loop spans 15 amino acids. Germline V gives CDR1 SGHNT, CDR2 YYREEE (reference sequence). This CDR3 is CASSLSGESGNTIYF. The CDR3 DNA is TGTGCCAGCAGCTTGTCAGGGGAATCTGGAAACACCATATATTTT.

The chain couples TRBV4-2 to TRBJ1-2; D is unresolved. The CDR3 runs to 14 residues. V lost 1 base and J 2 bases, leaving 8 bases between the germline ends. Germline V gene data show CDR1 as LGHNA and CDR2 as YNFKEQ. CDR3: CASSQALSNYGYTF. CDR3 sequence (DNA): TGTGCCAGCAGCCAAGCCCTAAGCAACTATGGCTACACCTTC.

Concerning this clone itself: Other DNA sequences in this specimen translate into the identical CDR3. V and J are TRBV15 and TRBJ2-3, with no clear D. The CDR3 has 13 residues. Per germline, CDR1 LNHNV and CDR2 YYDKDF (reference sequence). Trimming pared 1 base from V and 6 bases from J, leaving 8 bases between. For the CDR3, the DNA is TGTGCCACCAGCAGAGGGTCTACGGATACGCAGTATTTT. This translates into CATSRGSTDTQYF.

V usage is TRBV5-1 and J usage is TRBJ2-2; 9 nucleotides match TRBD2. Trimming removed 4 bases from V and 5 bases from J; junction bases left unmatched: 9. The CDR3 has 16 amino acids. In germline, CDR1 is SGHRS, CDR2 YFSETQ. The CDR3 loop is CASSQRTSVYTGELFF. In nucleotides, the CDR3 is TGCGCCAGCAGCCAACGGACTAGCGTATATACCGGGGAGCTGTTTTTT.

This clone appeared a single time. The chain links TRBV11-2 to TRBJ1-4; no clear D. The CDR3 is 15 amino acids. Germline V gives CDR1 SGHAT, CDR2 FQNNGV. Trimming cost V 1 base and J 0 bases, with 6 bases left between them. CDR3 DNA sequence: TGTGCCAGCAGCTTAGCCCTTGCAACTAATGAAAAACTGTTTTTT. Translated: CASSLALATNEKLFF.

The chain carries TRBV30 and TRBJ2-7; the D gene could be TRBD1 or TRBD2 (6 bases each). The V end was cut by 3 bases, the J end by 1 base, with 16 bases between. CDR1 GTSNPN and CDR2 SVGIG come from the germline V gene (reference sequence). The CDR3 has 15 residues. The CDR3 DNA follows: TGTGCCTGGAGCCTAGATAGCGGACAGTCCTACGAGCAGTACTTC. Its protein product is CAWSLDSGQSYEQYF.